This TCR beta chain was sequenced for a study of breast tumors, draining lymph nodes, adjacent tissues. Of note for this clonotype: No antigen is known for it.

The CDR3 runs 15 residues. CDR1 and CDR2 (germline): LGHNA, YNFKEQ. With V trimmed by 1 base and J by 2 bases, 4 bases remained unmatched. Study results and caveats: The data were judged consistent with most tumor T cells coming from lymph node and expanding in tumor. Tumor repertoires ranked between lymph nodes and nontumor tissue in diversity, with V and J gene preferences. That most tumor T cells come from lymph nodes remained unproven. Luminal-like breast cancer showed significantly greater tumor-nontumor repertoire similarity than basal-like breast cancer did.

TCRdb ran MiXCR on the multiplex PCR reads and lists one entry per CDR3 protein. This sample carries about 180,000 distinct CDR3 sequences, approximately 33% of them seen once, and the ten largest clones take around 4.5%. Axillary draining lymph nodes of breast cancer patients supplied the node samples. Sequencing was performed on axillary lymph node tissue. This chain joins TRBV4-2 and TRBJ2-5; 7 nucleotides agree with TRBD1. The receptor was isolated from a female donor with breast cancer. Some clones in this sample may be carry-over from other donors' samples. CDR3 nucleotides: TGTGCCAGCAGCCAAGGGAGACAGGGACAAGAGACCCAGTACTTC. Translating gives CASSQGRQGQETQYF.